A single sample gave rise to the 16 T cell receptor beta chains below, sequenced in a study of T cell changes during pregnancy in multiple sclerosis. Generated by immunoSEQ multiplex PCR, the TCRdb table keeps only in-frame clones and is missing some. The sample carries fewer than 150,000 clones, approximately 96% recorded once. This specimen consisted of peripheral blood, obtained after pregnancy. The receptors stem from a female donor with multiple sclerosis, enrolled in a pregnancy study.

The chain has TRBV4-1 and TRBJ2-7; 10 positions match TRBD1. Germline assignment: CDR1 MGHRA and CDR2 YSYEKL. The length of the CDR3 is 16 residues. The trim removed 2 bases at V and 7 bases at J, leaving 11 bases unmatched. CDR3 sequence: CASSQLTGGSVREQYF. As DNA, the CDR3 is TGCGCCAGCAGCCAATTGACAGGGGGCAGTGTAAGGGAGCAGTACTTC.

CDR3 nucleotides: TGTGCCAGCAGTGCCGGAGACAGGGCGTACGAGCAGTACTTC. Its translation: CASSAGDRAYEQYF. The chain couples TRBV27 to TRBJ2-7, with 7 bases fitting TRBD1. The length of the CDR3 is 14 residues. The germline CDR1 and CDR2 sequences are MNHEY and SMNVEV (reference sequence). J was trimmed by 4 bases and V by 5 bases; bases with no gene match: 8.

The chain's CDR3 is CASSPETDTQYF. CDR3 nucleotides: TGTGCCAGTAGTCCGGAGACAGATACGCAGTATTTT. The chain recombines TRBV19 with TRBJ2-3, with D unclear. V lost 5 bases, J lost 3 bases, and 6 bases lay in between. CDR3 length equals 12 residues. CDR1 and CDR2 (germline): LNHDA, SQIVND (reference sequence).

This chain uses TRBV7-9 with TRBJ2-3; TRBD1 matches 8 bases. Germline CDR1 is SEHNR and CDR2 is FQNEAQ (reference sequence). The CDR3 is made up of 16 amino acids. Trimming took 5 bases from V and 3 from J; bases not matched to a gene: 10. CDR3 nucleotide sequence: TGTGCCAGCAGCCACATCAGGACAGGGTGGACAGATACGCAGTATTTT. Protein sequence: CASSHIRTGWTDTQYF.

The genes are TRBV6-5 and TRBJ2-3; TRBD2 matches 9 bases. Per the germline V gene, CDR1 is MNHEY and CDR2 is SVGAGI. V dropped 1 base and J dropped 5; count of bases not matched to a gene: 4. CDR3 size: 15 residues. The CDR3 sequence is CASSYWREGGDTQYF. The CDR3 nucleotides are TGTGCCAGCAGTTACTGGCGGGAGGGGGGAGATACGCAGTATTTT.

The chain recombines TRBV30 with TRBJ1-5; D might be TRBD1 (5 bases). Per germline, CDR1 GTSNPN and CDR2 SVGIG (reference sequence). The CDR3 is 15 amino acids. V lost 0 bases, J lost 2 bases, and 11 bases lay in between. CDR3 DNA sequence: TGTGCCTGGAGTGTTAAGGACAACCGCAATCAGCCCCAGCATTTT. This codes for CAWSVKDNRNQPQHF.

As DNA, the CDR3 is TGTGCCAGCAGCTTGGGCCTAGCGGGAGGCCCGAACACCGGGGAGCTGTTTTTT. This gives the protein CASSLGLAGGPNTGELFF. The rearrangement joins TRBV5-4 to TRBJ2-2; TRBD2 matches at 11 bases. V trimming: 0 bases; J trimming: 0 bases; junction bases outside the gene matches: 4. This CDR3 is 18 amino acids long. CDR1 SGHNT and CDR2 YYREEE come from the germline V gene (reference sequence).

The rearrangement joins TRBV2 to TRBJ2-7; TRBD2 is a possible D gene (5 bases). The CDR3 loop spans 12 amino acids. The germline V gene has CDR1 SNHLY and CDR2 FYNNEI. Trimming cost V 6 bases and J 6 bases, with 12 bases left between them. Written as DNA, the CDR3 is TGTGCCAGCAGCCTGATACTAGGCGAGCAGTACTTC. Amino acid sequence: CASSLILGEQYF.

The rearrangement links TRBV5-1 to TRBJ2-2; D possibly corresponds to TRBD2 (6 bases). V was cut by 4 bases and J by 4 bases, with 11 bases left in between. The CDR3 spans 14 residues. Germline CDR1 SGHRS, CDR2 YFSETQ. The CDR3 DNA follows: TGCGCCAGCAGCCAGACTAGTATCACCGGGGAGCTGTTTTTT. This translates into CASSQTSITGELFF.

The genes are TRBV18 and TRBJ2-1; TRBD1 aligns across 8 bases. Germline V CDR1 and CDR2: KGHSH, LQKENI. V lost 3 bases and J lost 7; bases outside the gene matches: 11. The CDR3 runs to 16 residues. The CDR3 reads CASSPKTGDFSNEQFF. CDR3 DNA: TGTGCCAGCTCACCTAAGACAGGGGATTTTAGTAATGAGCAGTTCTTC.

The CDR3 DNA sequence: TGTGCCAGCAGTACTTCTAATGAGCAGTTCTTC. It encodes CASSTSNEQFF. This chain joins TRBV6-5 and TRBJ2-1; unclear D gene. The V end was cut by 5 bases, the J end by 7 bases, with 6 bases between. From germline, CDR1 is MNHEY and CDR2 SVGAGI. This CDR3 region has 11 residues.

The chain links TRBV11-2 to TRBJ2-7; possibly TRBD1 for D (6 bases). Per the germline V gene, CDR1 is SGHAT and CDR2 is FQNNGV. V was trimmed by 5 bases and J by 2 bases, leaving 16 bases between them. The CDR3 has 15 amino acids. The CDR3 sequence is CASSPLRGNPYEQYF. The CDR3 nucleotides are TGTGCCAGCAGCCCGTTGAGGGGGAACCCCTACGAGCAGTACTTC.

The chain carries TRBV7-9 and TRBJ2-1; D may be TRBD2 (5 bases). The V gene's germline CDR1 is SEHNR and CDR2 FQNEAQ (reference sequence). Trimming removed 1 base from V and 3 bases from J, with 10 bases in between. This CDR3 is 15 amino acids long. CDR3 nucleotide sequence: TGTGCCAGCAGCTTAGGTTCCGGGAACTACAATGAGCAGTTCTTC. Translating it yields CASSLGSGNYNEQFF.

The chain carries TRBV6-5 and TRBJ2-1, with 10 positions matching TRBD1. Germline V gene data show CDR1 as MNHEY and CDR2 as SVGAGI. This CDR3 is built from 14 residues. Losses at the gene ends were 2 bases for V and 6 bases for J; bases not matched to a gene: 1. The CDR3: CASSYGDRGNEQFF. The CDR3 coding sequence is TGTGCCAGCAGTTACGGGGACAGGGGCAATGAGCAGTTCTTC.

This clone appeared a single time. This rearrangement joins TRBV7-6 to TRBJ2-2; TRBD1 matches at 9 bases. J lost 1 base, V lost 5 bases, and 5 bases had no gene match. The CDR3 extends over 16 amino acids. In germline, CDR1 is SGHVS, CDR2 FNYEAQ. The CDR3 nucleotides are TGTGCCAGCAGCACCCGGACAGGGGAGAACACCGGGGAGCTGTTTTTT. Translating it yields CASSTRTGENTGELFF.

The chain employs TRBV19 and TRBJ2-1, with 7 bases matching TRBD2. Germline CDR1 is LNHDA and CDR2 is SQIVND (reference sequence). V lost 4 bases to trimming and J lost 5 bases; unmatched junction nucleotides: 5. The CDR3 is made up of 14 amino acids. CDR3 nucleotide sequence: TGTGCCAGTAGTAACCCCGGGAGGAACAATGAGCAGTTCTTC. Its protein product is CASSNPGRNNEQFF.